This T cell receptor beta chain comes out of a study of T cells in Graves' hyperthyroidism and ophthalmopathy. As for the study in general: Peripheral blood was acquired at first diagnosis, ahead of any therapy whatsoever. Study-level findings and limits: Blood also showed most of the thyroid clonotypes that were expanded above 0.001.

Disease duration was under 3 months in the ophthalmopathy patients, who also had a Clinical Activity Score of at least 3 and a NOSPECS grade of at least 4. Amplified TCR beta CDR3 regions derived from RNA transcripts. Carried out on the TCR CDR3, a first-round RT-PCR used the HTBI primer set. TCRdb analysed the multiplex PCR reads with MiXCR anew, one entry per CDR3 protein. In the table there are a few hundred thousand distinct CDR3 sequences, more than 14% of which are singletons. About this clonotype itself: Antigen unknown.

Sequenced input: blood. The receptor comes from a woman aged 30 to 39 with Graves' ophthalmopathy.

CDR3 loop: CASSSQGGEDIAETQYF. CDR3 coding DNA: TGTGCCAGCAGTTCCCAAGGCGGGGAGGATATCGCGGAGACCCAGTACTTC. The chain has TRBV2 and TRBJ2-5; TRBD2 might be the D (6 bases). Germline-derived CDR1 and CDR2 are SNHLY and FYNNEI. This CDR3 comprises 17 residues. The V end was cut by 5 bases, the J end by 5 bases, with 24 bases between.